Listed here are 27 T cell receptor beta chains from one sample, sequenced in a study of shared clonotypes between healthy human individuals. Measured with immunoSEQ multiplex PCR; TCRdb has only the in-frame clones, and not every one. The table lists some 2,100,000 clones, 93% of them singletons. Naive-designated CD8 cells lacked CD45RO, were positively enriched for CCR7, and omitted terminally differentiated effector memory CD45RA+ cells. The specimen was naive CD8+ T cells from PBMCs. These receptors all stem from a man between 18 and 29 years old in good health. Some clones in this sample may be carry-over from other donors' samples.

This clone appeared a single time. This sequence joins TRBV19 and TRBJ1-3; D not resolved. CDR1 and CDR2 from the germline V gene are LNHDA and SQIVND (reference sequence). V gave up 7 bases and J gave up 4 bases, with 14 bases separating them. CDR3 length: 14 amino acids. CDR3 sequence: CASTVLGPGNTIYF. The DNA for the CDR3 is TGTGCCAGTACCGTACTAGGCCCCGGAAACACCATATATTTT. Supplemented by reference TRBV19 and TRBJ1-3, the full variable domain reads DGGITQSPKYLFRKEGQNVTLSCEQNLNHDAMYWYRQDPGQGLRLIYYSQIVNDFQKGDIAEGYSVSREKKESFPLTVTSAQKNPTAFYLCASTVLGPGNTIYFGEGSWLTVV.

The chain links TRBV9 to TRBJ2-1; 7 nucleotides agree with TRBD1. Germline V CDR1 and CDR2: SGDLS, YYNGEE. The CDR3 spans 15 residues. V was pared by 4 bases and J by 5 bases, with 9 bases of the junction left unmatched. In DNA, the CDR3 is TGTGCCAGCAGCTTGACAGGGATTGGTCACAATGAGCAGTTCTTC. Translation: CASSLTGIGHNEQFF. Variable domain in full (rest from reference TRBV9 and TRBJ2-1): DSGVTQTPKHLITATGQRVTLRCSPRSGDLSVYWYQQSLDQGLQFLIQYYNGEERAKGNILERFSAQQFPDLHSELNLSSLELGDSALYFCASSLTGIGHNEQFFGPGTRLTVL.

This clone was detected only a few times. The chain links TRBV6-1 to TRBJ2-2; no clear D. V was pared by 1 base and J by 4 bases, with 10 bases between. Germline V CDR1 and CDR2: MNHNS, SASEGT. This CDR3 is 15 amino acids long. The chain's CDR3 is CASSEVVHPTGELFF. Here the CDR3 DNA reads TGTGCCAGCAGTGAAGTGGTGCACCCCACCGGGGAGCTGTTTTTT.

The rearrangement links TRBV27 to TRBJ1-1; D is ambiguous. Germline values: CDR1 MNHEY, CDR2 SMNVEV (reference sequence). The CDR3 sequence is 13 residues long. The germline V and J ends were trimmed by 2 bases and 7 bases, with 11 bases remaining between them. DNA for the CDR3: TGTGCCAGCAGTTTACAGAACCTGGATGAAGCTTTCTTT. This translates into CASSLQNLDEAFF.

The CDR3 DNA is TGTGCCAGCGCTCAGGTACCGGGACAGATTAACTATGGCTACACCTTC. It is translated as CASAQVPGQINYGYTF. The chain is built from TRBV18 and TRBJ1-2; 7 bases agree with TRBD1. After removal of 8 bases from V and 1 base from J, the junction contained 13 bases not matched to a gene. The CDR3 has 16 amino acids. CDR1 KGHSH and CDR2 LQKENI come from the germline V gene. The whole variable domain, remainder taken from reference TRBV18 and TRBJ1-2, is NAGVMQNPRHLVRRRGQEARLRCSPMKGHSHVYWYRQLPEEGLKFMVYLQKENIIDESGMPKERFSAEFPKEGPSILRIQQVVRGDSAAYFCASAQVPGQINYGYTFGSGTRLTVV.

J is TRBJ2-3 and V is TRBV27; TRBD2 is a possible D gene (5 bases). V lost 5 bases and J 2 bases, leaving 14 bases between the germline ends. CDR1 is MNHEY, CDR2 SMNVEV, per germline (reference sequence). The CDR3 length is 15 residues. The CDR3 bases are TGTGCCAGCAGTCCGCGGGTTGGAACCACAGATACGCAGTATTTT. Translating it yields CASSPRVGTTDTQYF.

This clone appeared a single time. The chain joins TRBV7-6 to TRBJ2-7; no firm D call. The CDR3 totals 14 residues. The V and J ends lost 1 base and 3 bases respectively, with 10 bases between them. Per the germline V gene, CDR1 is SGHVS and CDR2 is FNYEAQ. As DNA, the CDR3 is TGTGCCAGCAGCTTAGAGGCGACCAACTACGAGCAGTACTTC. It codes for CASSLEATNYEQYF. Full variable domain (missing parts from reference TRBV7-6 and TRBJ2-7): GAGVSQSPRYKVTKRGQDVALRCDPISGHVSLYWYRQALGQGPEFLTYFNYEAQQDKSGLPNDRFSAERPEGSISTLTIQRTEQRDSAMYRCASSLEATNYEQYFGPGTRLTVT.

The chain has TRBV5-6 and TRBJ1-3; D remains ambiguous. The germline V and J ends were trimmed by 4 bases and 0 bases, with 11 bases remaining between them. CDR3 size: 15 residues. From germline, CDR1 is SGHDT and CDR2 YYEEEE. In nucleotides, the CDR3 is TGTGCCAGCAGCCTGGACTCAAACTCTGGAAACACCATATATTTT. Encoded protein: CASSLDSNSGNTIYF.

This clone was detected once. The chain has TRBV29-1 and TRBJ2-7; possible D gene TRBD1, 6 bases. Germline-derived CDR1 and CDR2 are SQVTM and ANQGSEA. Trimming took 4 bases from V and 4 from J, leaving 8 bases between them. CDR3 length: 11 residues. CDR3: CSVAQGYEQYF. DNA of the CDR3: TGCAGCGTTGCGCAGGGGTACGAGCAGTACTTC.

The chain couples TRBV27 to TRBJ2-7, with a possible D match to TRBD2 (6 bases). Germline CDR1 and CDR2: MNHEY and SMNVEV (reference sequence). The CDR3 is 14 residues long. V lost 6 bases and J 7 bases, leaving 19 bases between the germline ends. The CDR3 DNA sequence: TGTGCCAGCAGGCCGGGTATAGGCGCGGGAGAGCAGTACTTC. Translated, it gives CASRPGIGAGEQYF.

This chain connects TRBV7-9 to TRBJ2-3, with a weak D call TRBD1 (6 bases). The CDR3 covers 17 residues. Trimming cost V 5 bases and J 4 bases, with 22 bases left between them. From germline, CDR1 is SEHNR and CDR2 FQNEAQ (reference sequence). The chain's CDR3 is CASSPSRMGARSDTQYF. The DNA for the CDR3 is TGTGCCAGCAGCCCCTCAAGGATGGGGGCTAGGTCAGATACGCAGTATTTT.

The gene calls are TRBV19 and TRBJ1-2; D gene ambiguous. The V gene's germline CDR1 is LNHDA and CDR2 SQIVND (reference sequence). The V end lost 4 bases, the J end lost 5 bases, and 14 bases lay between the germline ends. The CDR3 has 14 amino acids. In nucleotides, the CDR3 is TGTGCCAGTAGTACCCGGGTCCCGGAGTATGGCTACACCTTC. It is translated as CASSTRVPEYGYTF.

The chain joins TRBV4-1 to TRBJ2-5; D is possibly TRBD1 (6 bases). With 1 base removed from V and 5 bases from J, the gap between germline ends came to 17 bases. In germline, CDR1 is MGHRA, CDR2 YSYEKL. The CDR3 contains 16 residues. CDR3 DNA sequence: TGCGCCAGCAGCCAAGTGGCAGGGGAATCGGACGAGACCCAGTACTTC. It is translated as CASSQVAGESDETQYF.

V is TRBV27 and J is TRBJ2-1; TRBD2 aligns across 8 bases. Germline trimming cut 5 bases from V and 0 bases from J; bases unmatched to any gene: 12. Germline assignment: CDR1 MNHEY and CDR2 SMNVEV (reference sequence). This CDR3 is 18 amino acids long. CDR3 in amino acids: CASSPYGGGPHSYNEQFF. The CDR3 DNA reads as TGTGCCAGCAGTCCGTACGGGGGGGGCCCCCACTCCTACAATGAGCAGTTCTTC.

The CDR3 sequence is CASSHAPGGALYEQYF. CDR3 sequence (DNA): TGTGCCAGCAGCCATGCCCCCGGGGGCGCATTGTACGAGCAGTACTTC. The chain recombines TRBV7-3 with TRBJ2-7; D could derive from TRBD1 or TRBD2 (6 bases each). The CDR3 is made up of 16 amino acids. V dropped 5 bases and J dropped 4 bases, with 21 bases sitting between them. The V gene's germline CDR1 is SGHTA and CDR2 FQGTGA.

DNA for the CDR3: TGTGCCAGCAGCTTATATGCCGGGAGAGGAACTGAAGCTTTCTTT. Protein product: CASSLYAGRGTEAFF. The V and J genes are TRBV11-1 and TRBJ1-1, with unresolved D. The CDR3 has 15 amino acids. V lost 2 bases and J lost 5, with 15 bases in between. Germline values: CDR1 SGHAT, CDR2 FQDESV (reference sequence).

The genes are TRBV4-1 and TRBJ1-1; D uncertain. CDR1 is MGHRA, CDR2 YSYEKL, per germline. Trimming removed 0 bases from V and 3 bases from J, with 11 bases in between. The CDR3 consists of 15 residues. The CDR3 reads CASSQEGIRDTEAFF. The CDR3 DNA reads TGCGCCAGCAGCCAAGAAGGTATCAGAGACACTGAAGCTTTCTTT.

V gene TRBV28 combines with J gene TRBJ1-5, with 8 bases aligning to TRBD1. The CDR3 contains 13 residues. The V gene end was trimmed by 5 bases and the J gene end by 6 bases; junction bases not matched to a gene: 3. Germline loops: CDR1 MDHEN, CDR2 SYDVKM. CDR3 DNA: TGTGCCAGCAGTCCACAGGGGGTTCAGCCCCAGCATTTT. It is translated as CASSPQGVQPQHF.

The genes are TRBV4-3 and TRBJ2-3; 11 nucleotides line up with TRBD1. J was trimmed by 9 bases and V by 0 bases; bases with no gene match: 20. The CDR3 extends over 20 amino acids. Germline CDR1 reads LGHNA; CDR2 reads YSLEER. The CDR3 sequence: CASSQEALGTGGPFTRTQYF. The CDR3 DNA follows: TGCGCCAGCAGCCAAGAAGCTCTCGGGACAGGGGGGCCCTTCACAAGGACGCAGTATTTT.

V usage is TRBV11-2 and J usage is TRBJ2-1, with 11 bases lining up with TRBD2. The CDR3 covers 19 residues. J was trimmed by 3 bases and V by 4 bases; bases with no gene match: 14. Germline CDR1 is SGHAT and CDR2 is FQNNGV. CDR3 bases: TGTGCCAGCAGCTCCCCTGTTGTTAGCGGGAGGGCCTACTACAATGAGCAGTTCTTC. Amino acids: CASSSPVVSGRAYYNEQFF. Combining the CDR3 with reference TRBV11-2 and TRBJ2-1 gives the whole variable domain EAGVAQSPRYKIIEKRQSVAFWCNPISGHATLYWYQQILGQGPKLLIQFQNNGVVDDSQLPKDRFSAERLKGVDSTLKIQPAKLEDSAVYLCASSSPVVSGRAYYNEQFFGPGTRLTVL.

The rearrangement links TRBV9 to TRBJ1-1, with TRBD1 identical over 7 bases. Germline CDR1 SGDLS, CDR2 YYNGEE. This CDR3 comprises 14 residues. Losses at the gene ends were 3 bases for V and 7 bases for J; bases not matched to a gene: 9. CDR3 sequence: CASSGPGQHYEAFF. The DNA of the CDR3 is TGTGCCAGCAGCGGCCCGGGACAGCATTATGAAGCTTTCTTT.

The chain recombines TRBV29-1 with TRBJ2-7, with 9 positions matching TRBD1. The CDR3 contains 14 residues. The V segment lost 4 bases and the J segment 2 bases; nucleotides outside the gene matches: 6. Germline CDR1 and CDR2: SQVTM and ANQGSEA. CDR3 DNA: TGCAGCGTTGGTGGGACAGGGTCTCCCTACGAGCAGTACTTC. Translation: CSVGGTGSPYEQYF.

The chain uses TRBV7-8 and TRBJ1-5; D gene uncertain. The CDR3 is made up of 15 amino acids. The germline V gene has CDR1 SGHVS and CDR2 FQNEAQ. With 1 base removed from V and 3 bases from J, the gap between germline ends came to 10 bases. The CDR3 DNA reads TGTGCCAGCAGCTTAGTCTCGGCAGTCAATCAGCCCCAGCATTTT. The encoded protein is CASSLVSAVNQPQHF.

The CDR3 coding sequence is TGCGCCAGCAGTCCCGGACAGGTTGGAGAGCAGTACTTC. This sequence encodes CASSPGQVGEQYF. The chain has TRBV10-2 and TRBJ2-7, with 7 bases fitting TRBD1. CDR3 length: 13 residues. V was clipped by 5 bases and J by 7 bases; unmatched bases: 8. The germline V gene has CDR1 WSHSY and CDR2 SAAADI.

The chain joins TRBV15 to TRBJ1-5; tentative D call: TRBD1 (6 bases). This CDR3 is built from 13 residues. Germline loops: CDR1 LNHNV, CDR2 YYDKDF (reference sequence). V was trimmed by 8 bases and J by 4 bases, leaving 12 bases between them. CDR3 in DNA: TGTGCCACCGGGCGGGGGCGAAATCAGCCCCAGCATTTT. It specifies CATGRGRNQPQHF.

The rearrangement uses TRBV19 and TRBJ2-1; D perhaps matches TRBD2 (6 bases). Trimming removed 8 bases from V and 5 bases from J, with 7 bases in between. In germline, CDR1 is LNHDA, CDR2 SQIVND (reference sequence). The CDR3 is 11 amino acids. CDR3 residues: CASAGNNEQFF. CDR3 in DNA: TGTGCCAGTGCGGGGAACAATGAGCAGTTCTTC. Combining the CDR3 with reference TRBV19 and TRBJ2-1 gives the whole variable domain DGGITQSPKYLFRKEGQNVTLSCEQNLNHDAMYWYRQDPGQGLRLIYYSQIVNDFQKGDIAEGYSVSREKKESFPLTVTSAQKNPTAFYLCASAGNNEQFFGPGTRLTVL.

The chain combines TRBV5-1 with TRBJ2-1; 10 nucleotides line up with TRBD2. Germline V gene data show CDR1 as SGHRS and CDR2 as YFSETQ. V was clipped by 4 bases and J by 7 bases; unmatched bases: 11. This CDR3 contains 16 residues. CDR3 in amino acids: CASSLEGSGRRNEQFF. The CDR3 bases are TGCGCCAGCAGCCTGGAAGGTAGCGGGAGGAGAAATGAGCAGTTCTTC.